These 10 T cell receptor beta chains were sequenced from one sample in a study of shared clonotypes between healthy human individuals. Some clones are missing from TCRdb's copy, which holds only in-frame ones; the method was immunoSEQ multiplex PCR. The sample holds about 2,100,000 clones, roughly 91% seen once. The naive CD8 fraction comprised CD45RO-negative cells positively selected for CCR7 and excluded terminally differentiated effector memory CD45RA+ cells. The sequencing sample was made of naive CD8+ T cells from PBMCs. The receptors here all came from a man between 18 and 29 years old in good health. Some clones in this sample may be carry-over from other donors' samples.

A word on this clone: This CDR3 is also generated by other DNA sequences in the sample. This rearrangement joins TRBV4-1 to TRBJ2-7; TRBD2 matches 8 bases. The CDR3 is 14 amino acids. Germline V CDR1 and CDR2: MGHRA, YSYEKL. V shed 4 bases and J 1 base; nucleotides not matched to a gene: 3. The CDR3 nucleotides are TGCGCCAGCAGCCCCCGCGGGGGGTCCTACGAGCAGTACTTC. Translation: CASSPRGGSYEQYF.

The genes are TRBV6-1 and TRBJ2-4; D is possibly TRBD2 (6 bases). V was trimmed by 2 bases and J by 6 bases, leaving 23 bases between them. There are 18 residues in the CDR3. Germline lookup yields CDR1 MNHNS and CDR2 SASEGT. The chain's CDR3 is CASSEFPLAEGRGNIQYF. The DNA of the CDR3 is TGTGCCAGCAGTGAATTCCCTTTAGCGGAGGGACGGGGAAACATTCAGTACTTC.

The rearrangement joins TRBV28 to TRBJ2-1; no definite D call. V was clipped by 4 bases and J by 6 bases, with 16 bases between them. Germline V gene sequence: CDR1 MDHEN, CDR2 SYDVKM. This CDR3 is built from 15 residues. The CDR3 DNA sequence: TGTGCCAGCAGTTCCCTAGGGTACCCTGCCAATGAGCAGTTCTTC. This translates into CASSSLGYPANEQFF.

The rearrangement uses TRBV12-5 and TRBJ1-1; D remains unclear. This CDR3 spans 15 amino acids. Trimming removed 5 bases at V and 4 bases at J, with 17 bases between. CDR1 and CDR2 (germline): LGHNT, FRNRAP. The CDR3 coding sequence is TGTGCTAGTGGTCCAGACTCGCTGGATGGCACTGAAGCTTTCTTT. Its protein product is CASGPDSLDGTEAFF.

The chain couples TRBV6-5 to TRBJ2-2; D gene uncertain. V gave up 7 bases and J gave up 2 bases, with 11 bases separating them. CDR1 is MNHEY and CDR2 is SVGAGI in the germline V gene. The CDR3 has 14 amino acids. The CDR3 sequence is CASTQSQNTGELFF. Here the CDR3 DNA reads TGTGCCAGCACTCAAAGTCAAAACACCGGGGAGCTGTTTTTT.

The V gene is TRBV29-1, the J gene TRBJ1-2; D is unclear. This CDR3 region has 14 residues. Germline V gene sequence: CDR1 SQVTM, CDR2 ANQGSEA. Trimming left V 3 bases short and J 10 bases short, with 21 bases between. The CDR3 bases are TGCAGCGTTGAGGACGACGGACCGCGGATTGCCTACACCTTC. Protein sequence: CSVEDDGPRIAYTF.

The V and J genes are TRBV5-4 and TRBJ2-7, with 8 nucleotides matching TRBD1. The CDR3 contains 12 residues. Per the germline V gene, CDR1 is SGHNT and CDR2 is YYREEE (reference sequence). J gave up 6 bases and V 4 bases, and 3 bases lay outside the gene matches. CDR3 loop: CASSEQGGEQYF. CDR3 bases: TGTGCCAGCAGCGAACAGGGGGGCGAGCAGTACTTC.

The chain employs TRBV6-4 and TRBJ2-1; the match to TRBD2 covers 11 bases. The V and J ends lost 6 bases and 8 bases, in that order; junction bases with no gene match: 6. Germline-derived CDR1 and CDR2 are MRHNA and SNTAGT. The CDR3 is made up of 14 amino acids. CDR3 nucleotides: TGTGCCAGCAGGAAACTAGCGGGAGCCCATGAGCAGTTCTTC. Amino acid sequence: CASRKLAGAHEQFF.

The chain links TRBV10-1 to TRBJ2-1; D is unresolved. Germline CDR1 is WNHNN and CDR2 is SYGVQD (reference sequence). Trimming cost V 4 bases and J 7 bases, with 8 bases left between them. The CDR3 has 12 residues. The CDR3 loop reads CASSGYSNEQFF. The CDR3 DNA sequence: TGCGCCAGCAGTGGATATAGTAATGAGCAGTTCTTC.

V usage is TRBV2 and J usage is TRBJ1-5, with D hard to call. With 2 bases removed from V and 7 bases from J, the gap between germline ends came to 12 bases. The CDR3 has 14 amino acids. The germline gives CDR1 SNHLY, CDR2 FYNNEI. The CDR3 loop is CASSEIKGGQPQHF. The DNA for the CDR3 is TGTGCCAGCAGTGAAATAAAGGGAGGGCAGCCCCAGCATTTT.